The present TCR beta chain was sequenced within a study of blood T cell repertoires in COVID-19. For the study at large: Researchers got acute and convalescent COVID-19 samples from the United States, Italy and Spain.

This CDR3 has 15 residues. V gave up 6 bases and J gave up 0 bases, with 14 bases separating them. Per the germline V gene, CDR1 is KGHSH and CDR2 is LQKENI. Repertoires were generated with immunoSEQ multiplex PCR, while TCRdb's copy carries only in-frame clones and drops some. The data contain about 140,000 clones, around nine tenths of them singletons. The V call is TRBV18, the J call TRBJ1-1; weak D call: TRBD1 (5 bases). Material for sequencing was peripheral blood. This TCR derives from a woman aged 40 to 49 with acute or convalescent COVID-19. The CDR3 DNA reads TGTGCCAGCTCGCAAGGACACCCGATGAACACTGAAGCTTTCTTT. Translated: CASSQGHPMNTEAFF.